Below, 29 T cell receptor beta chains from the same sample are listed, as sequenced in a study of neurological immune-mediated disorders. MiXCR, applied by TCRdb to the 5' RACE reads, yields one record per CDR3 protein. The sample carries just under 45,000 distinct CDR3 sequences, 9.5% to 15% recorded once. The sequencing input was PBMCs. The receptor source for this set is a female donor in good health.

This clonotype was detected many times. The chain links TRBV9 to TRBJ2-2; D is tentatively TRBD1 or TRBD2 (5 bases each). The V end was cut by 2 bases, the J end by 0 bases, with 11 bases between. Germline loops: CDR1 SGDLS, CDR2 YYNGEE. The CDR3 has 16 amino acids. In DNA form, the CDR3 reads TGTGCCAGCAGCGTCGGGACCAACACGAACACCGGGGAGCTGTTTTTT. It encodes CASSVGTNTNTGELFF.

This clonotype has ten or more counts. This chain links TRBV28 with TRBJ1-2, with 7 bases fitting TRBD1. Germline V gives CDR1 MDHEN, CDR2 SYDVKM. The CDR3 consists of 18 residues. V dropped 5 bases and J dropped 3; count of bases not matched to a gene: 18. This CDR3 is CASSGRGGGDPLDYGYTF. Here the CDR3 DNA reads TGTGCCAGCAGTGGACGCGGAGGGGGCGACCCCTTGGACTATGGCTACACCTTC.

This clonotype has at least ten counts. The CDR3, as DNA: TGCAGCGCCGGACAGGGGTCCTCTGGGGCCAACGTCCTGACTTTC. Protein product: CSAGQGSSGANVLTF. The genes are TRBV29-1 and TRBJ2-6; 9 bases match TRBD1. This CDR3 region has 15 residues. Looked up from germline, CDR1 is SQVTM and CDR2 is ANQGSEA. V dropped 7 bases and J dropped 0; count of bases not matched to a gene: 4.

This clonotype was seen ten or more times. The chain has TRBV24-1 and TRBJ2-5, with D tentatively TRBD1 (5 bases). There are 15 residues in the CDR3. Germline V CDR1 and CDR2: KGHDR, SFDVKD. V was cut by 3 bases and J by 0 bases, with 10 bases left in between. CDR3 nucleotide sequence: TGTGCCACCAGTGATAATCAGGGCAACCAAGAGACCCAGTACTTC. Protein sequence: CATSDNQGNQETQYF.

Comment on this clonotype: A clone one base away is much larger, so this may be a read error. V is TRBV20-1 and J is TRBJ1-5, with 9 bases lining up with TRBD1. CDR1 is DFQATT, CDR2 SNEGSKA, per germline (reference sequence). This CDR3 is built from 14 residues. V dropped 4 bases and J dropped 8; count of bases not matched to a gene: 9. The CDR3 protein is CSATGQGVAKPQHF. CDR3 sequence (DNA): TGCAGTGCTACGGGACAGGGAGTAGCTAAGCCCCAGCATTTT.

This clonotype showed up many times. The chain has TRBV12-3 or TRBV12-4 and TRBJ2-4; the D gene is possibly TRBD1 (5 bases). The CDR3 spans 15 residues. Trimming removed 3 bases from V and 5 bases from J, with 14 bases in between. The CDR3 is CASSLVQGLENIQYF. The CDR3 DNA sequence: TGTGCCAGCAGTTTGGTTCAGGGTCTGGAAAACATTCAGTACTTC.

This clonotype has at least ten counts. V is TRBV12-3 or TRBV12-4 and J is TRBJ2-2; TRBD2 aligns across 10 bases. CDR3 length: 16 residues. V lost 2 bases to trimming and J lost 6 bases; unmatched junction nucleotides: 6. The CDR3 bases are TGTGCCAGCAGTTTAAGGCTAGCGGGGGTCGCCGGGGAGCTGTTTTTT. Protein product: CASSLRLAGVAGELFF.

This clonotype has at least ten counts. J is TRBJ2-3 and V is TRBV24-1; possibly TRBD2 for D (5 bases). This CDR3 spans 16 amino acids. Germline CDR1 is KGHDR and CDR2 is SFDVKD. V was trimmed by 3 bases and J by 0 bases, leaving 12 bases between them. The CDR3 loop reads CATSDLPRLSTDTQYF. CDR3 bases: TGTGCCACCAGTGATCTCCCCAGACTAAGCACAGATACGCAGTATTTT.

The chain joins TRBV29-1 to TRBJ2-1; TRBD1 is a possible D gene (5 bases). In germline, CDR1 is SQVTM, CDR2 ANQGSEA. Trimming pared 7 bases from V and 6 bases from J, leaving 10 bases between. The CDR3 is 11 residues long. The CDR3: CSANRGNEQFF. The CDR3 nucleotides read TGCAGCGCTAATAGGGGCAATGAGCAGTTCTTC.

This clonotype was detected ten times or more. The chain is built from TRBV5-1 and TRBJ1-1, with D possibly TRBD1 on 5 matching bases. The CDR3 has 11 residues. Deletions cut 2 bases from V and 8 bases from J, with 7 bases between. Germline V gene sequence: CDR1 SGHRS, CDR2 YFSETQ. CDR3 residues: CASSFGGEAFF. CDR3 DNA: TGCGCCAGCAGCTTCGGGGGAGAAGCTTTCTTT.

This clonotype appeared many times. The rearrangement joins TRBV7-9 to TRBJ2-2; D is ambiguous. Per the germline V gene, CDR1 is SEHNR and CDR2 is FQNEAQ (reference sequence). The CDR3 contains 14 residues. V was shortened by 5 bases and J by 4 bases, with 11 bases between the two germline ends. CDR3 nucleotide sequence: TGTGCCAGCAGCCGCTTAACGGGCACCGGGGAGCTGTTTTTT. This encodes CASSRLTGTGELFF.

This clonotype was recorded many times. The chain recombines TRBV9 with TRBJ1-2, with 8 bases matching TRBD1. The CDR3 sequence is 17 residues long. The germline V gene encodes CDR1 SGDLS and CDR2 YYNGEE. Trimming took 4 bases from V and 8 from J; bases not matched to a gene: 19. The CDR3 DNA sequence: TGTGCCAGCAGCTTCAACACTCGATCGGACAGGGAAGTGGGCTACACCTTC. Its protein product is CASSFNTRSDREVGYTF.

This clonotype was seen many times. J is TRBJ1-1 and V is TRBV9; a possible D gene is TRBD1 (6 bases). The CDR3 consists of 16 residues. V was trimmed by 2 bases and J by 5 bases, leaving 19 bases between them. The germline V gene has CDR1 SGDLS and CDR2 YYNGEE. The CDR3 protein is CASSVGSFGGPTEAFF. The CDR3 coding sequence is TGTGCCAGCAGCGTTGGGTCCTTCGGGGGGCCAACTGAAGCTTTCTTT.

The table lists this clonotype with many counts. V usage is TRBV9 and J usage is TRBJ1-1; D uncertain. Trimming shortened V by 0 bases and J by 3 bases, and 9 bases separated the two germline ends. CDR3 length: 14 amino acids. Germline V gene sequence: CDR1 SGDLS, CDR2 YYNGEE. The DNA of the CDR3 is TGTGCCAGCAGCGTAGTAGGCCAGGACACTGAAGCTTTCTTT. This translates into CASSVVGQDTEAFF.

The gene calls are TRBV6-1 and TRBJ1-2; 11 bases agree with TRBD1. Trimming took 2 bases from V and 6 from J; bases not matched to a gene: 5. This CDR3 has 15 residues. Per the germline V gene, CDR1 is MNHNS and CDR2 is SASEGT. The CDR3 protein is CASSEPGQGANGYTF. The CDR3 DNA reads TGTGCCAGCAGTGAACCCGGACAGGGGGCGAATGGCTACACCTTC.

The sample holds many counts of this clonotype. V and J are TRBV20-1 and TRBJ2-7; 9 bases map to TRBD1. The CDR3 runs 12 residues. From germline, CDR1 is DFQATT and CDR2 SNEGSKA (reference sequence). V was clipped by 5 bases and J by 2 bases; unmatched bases: 1. As DNA, the CDR3 is TGCAGTGCTCGACAGGGGGCCTACGAGCAGTACTTC. This encodes CSARQGAYEQYF.

This clonotype was picked up many times. V gene TRBV5-1 combines with J gene TRBJ2-2, with a weak D call TRBD2 (6 bases). V dropped 3 bases and J dropped 7 bases, with 13 bases sitting between them. The CDR3 loop spans 14 amino acids. Germline V gene sequence: CDR1 SGHRS, CDR2 YFSETQ. CDR3 sequence (DNA): TGCGCCAGCAGCTCCGTCGCGGGAATCGGGGAGCTGTTTTTT. This gives the protein CASSSVAGIGELFF.

In its sample, this clonotype was seen many times. This chain's CDR3 is CASSSEETQYF. Here the CDR3 DNA reads TGTGCCAGCAGCTCCGAAGAGACCCAGTACTTC. The chain recombines TRBV7-6 with TRBJ2-5; D ambiguous. Germline V gene sequence: CDR1 SGHVS, CDR2 FNYEAQ. The length of the CDR3 is 11 residues. V was clipped by 4 bases and J by 3 bases, with 3 bases between them.

The sample holds many counts of this clonotype. This chain connects TRBV7-9 to TRBJ2-7, with D maybe TRBD2 (6 bases). Germline lookup yields CDR1 SEHNR and CDR2 FQNEAQ (reference sequence). The CDR3 is made up of 16 amino acids. Trimming pared 2 bases from V and 7 bases from J, leaving 21 bases between. The CDR3 sequence: CASSLSSGPPGWEQYF. CDR3 nucleotides: TGTGCCAGCAGCTTAAGTAGCGGACCACCAGGCTGGGAGCAGTACTTC.

In its sample, this clonotype was seen many times. This chain links TRBV7-9 with TRBJ2-1; unclear D gene. This CDR3 has 15 amino acids. Germline V CDR1 and CDR2: SEHNR, FQNEAQ (reference sequence). With 5 bases removed from V and 9 bases from J, the gap between germline ends came to 20 bases. The CDR3 nucleotides are TGTGCCAGCAGCCCATCGGGTGGATACTACCGTGAGCAGTTCTTC. Amino acid sequence: CASSPSGGYYREQFF. The entire variable domain, with the rest obtained from reference TRBV7-9 and TRBJ2-1, is as follows: DTGVSQNPRHKITKRGQNVTFRCDPISEHNRLYWYRQTLGQGPEFLTYFQNEAQLEKSRLLSDRFSAERPKGSFSTLEIQRTEQGDSAMYLCASSPSGGYYREQFFGPGTRLTVL.

CDR3 protein: CSAMTMGRTYNSPLHF. The CDR3 region has the DNA TGCAGTGCTATGACCATGGGGCGCACATATAATTCACCCCTCCACTTT. This chain connects TRBV20-1 to TRBJ1-6; a possible D gene is TRBD1 (5 bases). The CDR3 spans 16 residues. V lost 4 bases and J 4 bases, leaving 17 bases between the germline ends. The V gene's germline CDR1 is DFQATT and CDR2 SNEGSKA (reference sequence).

This chain connects TRBV29-1 to TRBJ2-3; 7 nucleotides align to TRBD1. The CDR3 runs to 16 residues. Looked up from germline, CDR1 is SQVTM and CDR2 is ANQGSEA. The V segment lost 7 bases and the J segment 0 bases; nucleotides outside the gene matches: 13. The CDR3 coding sequence is TGCAGCGCCAAGGGGGCACCGGGGCGGAGCACAGATACGCAGTATTTT. It yields the protein CSAKGAPGRSTDTQYF.

This clonotype was observed at least ten times. The V and J genes are TRBV10-1 and TRBJ2-1; 9 bases are shared with TRBD2. The length of the CDR3 is 14 residues. Germline V CDR1 and CDR2: WNHNN, SYGVQD (reference sequence). V dropped 3 bases and J dropped 7; count of bases not matched to a gene: 4. Written as DNA, the CDR3 is TGCGCCAGCAGTGATAGCGGGGGAGTTAATGAGCAGTTCTTC. Amino acid sequence: CASSDSGGVNEQFF.

This clonotype has at least ten counts. The chain joins TRBV12-3 or TRBV12-4 to TRBJ1-1, with unresolved D. Trimming left V 6 bases short and J 5 bases short, with 19 bases between. The CDR3 is 15 amino acids. Here the CDR3 DNA reads TGTGCCAGCAGCCCAAGCTCGGCAGGAAAAACTGAAGCTTTCTTT. Translation: CASSPSSAGKTEAFF.

This clonotype was seen repeatedly, ten times or more. V and J are TRBV7-8 and TRBJ2-1, with unresolved D. CDR1 SGHVS and CDR2 FQNEAQ come from the germline V gene. Trimming took off 1 base at V and 10 bases at J, with 8 bases between the two ends. This CDR3 has 12 amino acids. CDR3 sequence: CASSLDLWEQFF. Written as DNA, the CDR3 is TGTGCCAGCAGCTTAGATCTCTGGGAGCAGTTCTTC.

This clonotype was seen a handful of times. Sequence at one end of the junction differs from germline and may be a read error. The gene calls are TRBV5-1 and TRBJ1-2, with D hard to call. The CDR3 covers 14 residues. CDR1 is SGHRS, CDR2 YFSETQ, per germline. CDR3 region: CASSLERASYGYAF. CDR3 DNA: TGCGCCAGTAGCTTGGAGAGGGCTTCCTATGGCTACGCCTTC.

At least ten counts were recorded for this clonotype. This sequence joins TRBV9 and TRBJ2-2; a possible D gene is TRBD2 (6 bases). The V gene lost 4 bases and the J gene lost 7 bases, with 17 bases spanning the gap. The CDR3 runs 15 residues. The germline gives CDR1 SGDLS, CDR2 YYNGEE. Written as DNA, the CDR3 is TGTGCCAGCAGCCCCGTCGGGGGATATGGCGGGGAGCTGTTTTTT. This translates into CASSPVGGYGGELFF.

This clonotype was counted many times. This rearrangement joins TRBV10-2 to TRBJ2-1; 9 bases map to TRBD2. J was trimmed by 6 bases and V by 6 bases; bases with no gene match: 9. Germline CDR1 is WSHSY and CDR2 is SAAADI. The CDR3 has 15 residues. CDR3 sequence reads: CASSHWSGGPNEQFF. The CDR3 nucleotides are TGCGCCAGCAGCCATTGGAGCGGGGGGCCCAATGAGCAGTTCTTC.

This clonotype was found many times. The chain couples TRBV5-4 to TRBJ2-3; no clear D gene. Germline-derived CDR1 and CDR2 are SGHNT and YYREEE (reference sequence). The CDR3 loop spans 13 amino acids. V shed 4 bases and J shed 0 bases, with 6 bases lying between them. The CDR3 region is CASSPTSTDTQYF. Here the CDR3 DNA reads TGTGCCAGCAGCCCGACTAGCACAGATACGCAGTATTTT.